This TCR beta chain was retrieved from a study of technical replicates of blood from a handful of donors. Sequencing was performed with immunoSEQ multiplex PCR; in TCRdb, only in-frame clones are kept and a portion is missing. Among fewer than 90,000 clones listed, 85% to 95% were seen once. Germline assignment: CDR1 SGHRS and CDR2 YFSETQ. Trimming shortened V by 3 bases and J by 6 bases, and 7 bases separated the two germline ends. This CDR3 region has 12 residues. The chain links TRBV5-1 to TRBJ2-4; a possible D gene is TRBD1 (6 bases). Sequenced input: T cells isolated from PBMCs. The receptor was derived from a human donor in good health. The CDR3 protein is CASSSDRNIQYF. DNA for the CDR3: TGCGCCAGCAGCTCGGACAGAAACATTCAGTACTTC.